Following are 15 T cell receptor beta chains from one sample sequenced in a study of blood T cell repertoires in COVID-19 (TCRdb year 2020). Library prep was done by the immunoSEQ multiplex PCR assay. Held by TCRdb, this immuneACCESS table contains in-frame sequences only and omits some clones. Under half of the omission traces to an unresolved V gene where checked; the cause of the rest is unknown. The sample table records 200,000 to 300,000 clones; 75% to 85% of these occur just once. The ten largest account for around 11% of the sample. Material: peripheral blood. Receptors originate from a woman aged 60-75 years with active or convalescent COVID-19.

CDR3 amino acids: CASSLGQLTTGDGYTF. CDR3 sequence (DNA): TGTGCCAGCAGCTTAGGGCAGCTCACTACCGGGGATGGCTACACCTTC. The rearrangement joins TRBV5-6 to TRBJ1-2, with unresolved D. CDR1 and CDR2 (germline): SGHDT, YYEEEE. The CDR3 is 16 residues long. V dropped 2 bases and J dropped 6 bases, with 20 bases sitting between them.

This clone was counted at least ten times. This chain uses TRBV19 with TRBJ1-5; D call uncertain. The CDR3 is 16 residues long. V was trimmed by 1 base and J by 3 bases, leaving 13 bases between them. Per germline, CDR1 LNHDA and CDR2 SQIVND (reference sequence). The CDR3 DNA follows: TGTGCCAGTAGTATAGGGGCTGGGCAGACCAATCAGCCCCAGCATTTT. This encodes CASSIGAGQTNQPQHF.

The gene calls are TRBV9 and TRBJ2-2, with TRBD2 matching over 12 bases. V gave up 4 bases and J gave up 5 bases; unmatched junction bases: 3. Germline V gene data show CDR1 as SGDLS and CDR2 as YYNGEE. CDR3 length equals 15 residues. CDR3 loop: CASSPGLAGTGELFF. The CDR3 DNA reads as TGTGCCAGCAGCCCGGGACTAGCGGGTACCGGGGAGCTGTTTTTT. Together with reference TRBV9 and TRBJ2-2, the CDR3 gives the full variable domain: DSGVTQTPKHLITATGQRVTLRCSPRSGDLSVYWYQQSLDQGLQFLIQYYNGEERAKGNILERFSAQQFPDLHSELNLSSLELGDSALYFCASSPGLAGTGELFFGEGSRLTVL.

CDR3 bases: TGTGCCAGCTCCCTAGCGGGGGGGCCCGGCAATGAGCAGTTCTTC. Translation: CASSLAGGPGNEQFF. The V and J genes are TRBV7-3 and TRBJ2-1; 12 bases agree with TRBD2. V shed 8 bases, J shed 6 bases, and the junction held 8 bases outside the gene matches. This CDR3 comprises 15 residues. Germline CDR1 SGHTA, CDR2 FQGTGA.

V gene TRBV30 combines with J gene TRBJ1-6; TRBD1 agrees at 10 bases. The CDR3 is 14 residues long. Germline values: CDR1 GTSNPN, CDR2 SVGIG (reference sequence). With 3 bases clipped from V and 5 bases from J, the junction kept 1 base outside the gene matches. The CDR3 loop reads CAWRGQGNNSPLHF. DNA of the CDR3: TGTGCCTGGAGGGGACAGGGGAATAATTCACCCCTCCACTTT.

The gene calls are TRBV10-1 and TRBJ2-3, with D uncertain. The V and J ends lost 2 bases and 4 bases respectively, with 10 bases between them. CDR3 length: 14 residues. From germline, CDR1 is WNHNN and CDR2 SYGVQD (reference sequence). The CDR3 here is CASSESTGSDTQYF. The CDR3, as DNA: TGCGCCAGCAGTGAGAGTACGGGTTCAGATACGCAGTATTTT.

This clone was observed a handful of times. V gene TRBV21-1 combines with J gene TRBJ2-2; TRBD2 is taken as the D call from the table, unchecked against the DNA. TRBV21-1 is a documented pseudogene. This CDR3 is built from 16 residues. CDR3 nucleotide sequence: TGTGCCAGCAGCAAAGAAGGAGGGACGAACACCGGGGAGCTGTTTTTT. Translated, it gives CASSKEGGTNTGELFF.

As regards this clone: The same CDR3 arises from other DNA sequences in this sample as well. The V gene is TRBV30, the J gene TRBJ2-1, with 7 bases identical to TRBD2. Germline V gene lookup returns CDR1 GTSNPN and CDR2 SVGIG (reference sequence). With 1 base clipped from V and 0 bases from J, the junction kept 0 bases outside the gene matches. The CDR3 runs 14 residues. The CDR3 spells CAWSGGGSYNEQFF. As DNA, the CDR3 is TGTGCCTGGAGTGGGGGGGGCTCCTACAATGAGCAGTTCTTC.

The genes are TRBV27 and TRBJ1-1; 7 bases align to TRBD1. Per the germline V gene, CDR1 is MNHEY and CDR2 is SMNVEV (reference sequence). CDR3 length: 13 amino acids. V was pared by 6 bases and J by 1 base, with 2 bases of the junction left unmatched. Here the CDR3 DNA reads TGTGCCAGCAGAAGACAGGGGAACACTGAAGCTTTCTTT. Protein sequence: CASRRQGNTEAFF.

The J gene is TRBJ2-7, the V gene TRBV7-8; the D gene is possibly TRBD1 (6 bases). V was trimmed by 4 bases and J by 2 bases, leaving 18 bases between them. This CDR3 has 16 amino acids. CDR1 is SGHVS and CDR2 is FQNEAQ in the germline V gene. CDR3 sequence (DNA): TGTGCCAGCAGCTCCCCACCATCGCAGGGGCCCTACGAGCAGTACTTC. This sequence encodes CASSSPPSQGPYEQYF.

In nucleotides, the CDR3 is TGTGCCTGGAGTGTAGGGGGGGATCAAGGCTACACCTTC. Translated: CAWSVGGDQGYTF. The chain combines TRBV30 with TRBJ1-2, with a tentative D call TRBD1 (6 bases). CDR3 length: 13 amino acids. Trimming stripped 0 bases from V and 8 bases from J, with 13 bases between. Germline values: CDR1 GTSNPN, CDR2 SVGIG (reference sequence). The complete variable domain, with remaining parts taken from reference TRBV30 and TRBJ1-2, reads SQTIHQWPATLVQPVGSPLSLECTVEGTSNPNLYWYRQAAGRGLQLLFYSVGIGQISSEVPQNLSASRPQDRQFILSSKKLLLSDSGFYLCAWSVGGDQGYTFGSGTRLTVV.

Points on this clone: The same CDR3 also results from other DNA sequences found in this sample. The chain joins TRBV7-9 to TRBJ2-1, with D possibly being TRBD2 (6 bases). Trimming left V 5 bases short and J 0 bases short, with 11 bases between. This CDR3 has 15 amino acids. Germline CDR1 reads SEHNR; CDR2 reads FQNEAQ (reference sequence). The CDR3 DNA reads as TGTGCCAGCAGCCCTCGGGGGAGCTCCTACAATGAGCAGTTCTTC. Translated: CASSPRGSSYNEQFF.

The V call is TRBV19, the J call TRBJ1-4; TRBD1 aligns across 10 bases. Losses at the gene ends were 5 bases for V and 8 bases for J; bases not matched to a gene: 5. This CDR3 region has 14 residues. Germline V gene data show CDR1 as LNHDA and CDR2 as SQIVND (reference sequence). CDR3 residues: CASSPGTGDEKLFF. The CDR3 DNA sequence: TGTGCCAGTAGTCCCGGGACAGGGGACGAAAAACTGTTTTTT.

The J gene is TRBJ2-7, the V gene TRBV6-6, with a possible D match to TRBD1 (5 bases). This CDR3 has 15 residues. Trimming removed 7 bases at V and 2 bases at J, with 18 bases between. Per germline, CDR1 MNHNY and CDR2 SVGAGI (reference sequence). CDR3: CASIQARDRAYEQYF. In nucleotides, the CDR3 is TGTGCCAGCATTCAAGCCCGCGACAGAGCCTACGAGCAGTACTTC.

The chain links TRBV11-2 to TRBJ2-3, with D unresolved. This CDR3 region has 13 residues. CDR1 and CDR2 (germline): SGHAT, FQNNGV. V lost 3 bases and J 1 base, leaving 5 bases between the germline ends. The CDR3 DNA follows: TGTGCCAGCAGCTTCTCAGGCACAGATACGCAGTATTTT. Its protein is CASSFSGTDTQYF. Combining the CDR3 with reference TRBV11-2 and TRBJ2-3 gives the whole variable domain EAGVAQSPRYKIIEKRQSVAFWCNPISGHATLYWYQQILGQGPKLLIQFQNNGVVDDSQLPKDRFSAERLKGVDSTLKIQPAKLEDSAVYLCASSFSGTDTQYFGPGTRLTVL.